This T cell receptor (beta chain) derives from a study of blood T cell repertoires in COVID-19. Study-level information: The United States, Italy and Spain supplied acute and convalescent COVID-19 samples.

TCRdb's copy holds only in-frame clones and misses some; the assay was immunoSEQ multiplex PCR. The repertoire holds around 220,000 clones, with 88% as singletons. The CDR3 consists of 14 residues. Germline V lookup: CDR1 SNHLY, CDR2 FYNNEI. V gave up 5 bases and J gave up 5 bases, with 16 bases separating them. This clone has more than one count but fewer than ten. The V call is TRBV2, the J call TRBJ2-7; D is perhaps TRBD1 (6 bases). Sequencing was performed on peripheral blood. This TCR came from a man aged 18 to 29 with active or convalescent COVID-19. CDR3 region: CASSTTGTTDEQYF. DNA for the CDR3: TGTGCCAGCAGTACCACCGGGACAACGGACGAGCAGTACTTC.